This T cell receptor beta chain comes out of a study of cytomegalovirus exposure and HLA in healthy donors. Study outcomes and limitations: The classifier, whose performance was assessed in both the original and validation cohorts, reportedly diagnosed cytomegalovirus status with high specificity and sensitivity. Associated with cytomegalovirus, according to the listing, were some 150 TCR beta chains. According to a subsequent analysis, TCR clusters from the first cohort were inclined to appear together in the roughly 120 validation repertoires. Rarity held for most TCR sequences, but there were some public TCRs that occurred in many donors.

Sequencing used immunoSEQ multiplex PCR; TCRdb keeps in-frame clones, though not all of them. The sample has around 130,000 clones; more than 70% are singletons. V gave up 6 bases and J gave up 7 bases; unmatched junction bases: 8. The CDR3 is 15 residues long. CDR1 is MRHNA and CDR2 is SNTAGT in the germline V gene. As for this clone: Its antigen is as yet unknown.

The receptor was derived from a young man in good health and CMV-seronegative. This chain joins TRBV6-4 and TRBJ2-1; TRBD2 aligns across 11 bases. Sequences were obtained from PBMCs. The CDR3 nucleotides read TGTGCCAGCAGACGTACTAGCGGGAGTTTAAATGAGCAGTTCTTC. This translates into CASRRTSGSLNEQFF.